This is a list of T cell receptor beta chains from one sample in a study of T cells expressing NK-cell markers. TCRdb re-called the 5' RACE reads, yielding one record per CDR3 amino acid sequence without DNA. The sample includes about 460,000 distinct CDR3 sequences. Material: blood T cells: a sorted CD56 or NKG2C T cell subset, CD4+ or CD8+ T cells, or bulk PBMC T cells (not recorded which). The receptors stem from a woman between 45 and 60 years old in good health. CDR3s include the opening cysteine and the closing phenylalanine or tryptophan.

v_call	j_call	cdr3_length	cdr3_aa
TRBV5-1	TRBJ2-3	16	CASSLDRAGTTDTQYF
TRBV20-1	TRBJ2-5	18	CSALGTSGRALVQETQYF
TRBV7-2	TRBJ2-3	13	CASSFTLGQGAYF
TRBV5-1	TRBJ2-7	16	CASSRVKQGGSYEQYF
TRBV20-1	TRBJ2-5	12	CSARGQRETQYF
TRBV10-3	TRBJ2-5	15	CAIRTSGTRGETQYF
TRBV7-8	TRBJ2-3	16	CASSLGVSGRRREQYF
TRBV18	TRBJ2-5	15	CASSPEQGRGETQYF
TRBV2	TRBJ1-5	15	CASKTLTGTNQPQHF
TRBV4-1	TRBJ2-4	19	CASSQGRGLAVLAKNIQYF
TRBV12-3/TRBV12-4	TRBJ2-1	14	CASSGTGGHDEQFF
TRBV6-2/TRBV6-3	TRBJ1-4	15	CASINLRDRGEKLFF
TRBV9	TRBJ1-5	14	CASSVGQGPQPQHF
TRBV12-3/TRBV12-4	TRBJ2-1	15	CASSLRSGSWNEQFF
TRBV12-3/TRBV12-4	TRBJ2-1	17	CASSLEVRDIGSDEQFF
TRBV29-1	TRBJ2-1	15	CSVGGASGSYNEQFF
TRBV6-1	TRBJ2-3	16	CASSEEGGKGTDTQYF
TRBV19	TRBJ2-2	14	CASRWDSNTGELFF
TRBV20-1	TRBJ2-5	15	CSARDPDRPVETQYF
TRBV24-1	TRBJ2-3	15	CATSDAGTITDTQYF
TRBV28	TRBJ1-1	16	CASSFGGFVKNTEAFF
TRBV12-3/TRBV12-4	TRBJ2-3	13	CASSLLAADTQYF
TRBV12-3/TRBV12-4	TRBJ1-6	14	CASSSGTGSSPLHF
TRBV12-3/TRBV12-4	TRBJ2-2	14	CASSMAGDTGELFF
TRBV20-1	TRBJ2-3	16	CSALWGSSGGTDTQYF
TRBV29-1	TRBJ1-4	11	CSVSKFEKLFF
TRBV30	TRBJ2-3	13	CAFTRGQTDTQYF
TRBV5-6	TRBJ1-1	13	CASSLTDGYEAFF
TRBV9	TRBJ2-1	15	CASKSGTIGDNEQFF
TRBV12-3/TRBV12-4	TRBJ2-3	18	CASSFEPGQGGNTDTQYF
TRBV10-3	TRBJ2-2	18	CAVQGSSGRDGNTGELFF
TRBV2	TRBJ2-2	13	CASRGQGAGELFF
TRBV7-3	TRBJ2-3	16	CASSLVAGGFTDTQYF
TRBV14	TRBJ1-1	16	CASSQRGGRENTEAFF
TRBV7-9	TRBJ2-7	15	CASSPRLAGPYEQYF
TRBV7-2	TRBJ2-3	16	CASSSPLGVPTDTQYF
TRBV7-9	TRBJ2-4	17	CASNQGGETIAKNIQYF
TRBV6-5	TRBJ1-1	14	CASSYWGSNTEAFF
TRBV7-2	TRBJ1-2	15	CASSLDSAAFYGYTF
TRBV5-1	TRBJ2-1	15	CASSSPGLTDNEQFF
TRBV3-1	TRBJ2-1	14	CASSPTGSWNEQFF
TRBV11-2	TRBJ2-1	15	CASSQAGRGGDEQFF
TRBV30	TRBJ2-2	14	CAWKSILKTGELFF
TRBV29-1	TRBJ2-1	13	CSVSKVRANEQFF
TRBV20-1	TRBJ2-1	14	CSARGTTRWDEQFF
TRBV20-1	TRBJ2-5	13	CSARAPEKETQYF
TRBV3-1	TRBJ2-1	15	CASSQKAGGMGEQFF
TRBV20-1	TRBJ2-2	18	CSASGPETGLVLTGELFF
TRBV4-1	TRBJ1-2	15	CASSQDGRPSDGYTF
TRBV20-1	TRBJ2-1	16	CSARRGAGSSYNEQFF